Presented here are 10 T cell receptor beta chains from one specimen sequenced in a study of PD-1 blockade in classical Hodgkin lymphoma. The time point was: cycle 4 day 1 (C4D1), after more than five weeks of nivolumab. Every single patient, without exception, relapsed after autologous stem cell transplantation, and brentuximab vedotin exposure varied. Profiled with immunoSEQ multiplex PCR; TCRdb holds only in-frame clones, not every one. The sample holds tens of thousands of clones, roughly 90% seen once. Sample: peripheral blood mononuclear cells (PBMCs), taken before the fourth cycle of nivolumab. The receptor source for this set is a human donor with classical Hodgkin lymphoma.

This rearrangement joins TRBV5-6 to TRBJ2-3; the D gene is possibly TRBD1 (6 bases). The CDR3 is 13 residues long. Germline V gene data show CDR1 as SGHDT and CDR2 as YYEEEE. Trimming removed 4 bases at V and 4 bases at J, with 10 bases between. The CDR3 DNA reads TGTGCCAGCAGCCTACAGGGAGCAGATACGCAGTATTTT. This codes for CASSLQGADTQYF.

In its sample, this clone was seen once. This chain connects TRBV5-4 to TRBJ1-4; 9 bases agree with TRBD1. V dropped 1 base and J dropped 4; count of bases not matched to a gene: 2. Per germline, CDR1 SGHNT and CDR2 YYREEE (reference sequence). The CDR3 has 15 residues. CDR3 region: CASSLRGQGNEKLFF. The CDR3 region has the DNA TGTGCCAGCAGCTTGAGGGGACAGGGTAATGAAAAACTGTTTTTT.

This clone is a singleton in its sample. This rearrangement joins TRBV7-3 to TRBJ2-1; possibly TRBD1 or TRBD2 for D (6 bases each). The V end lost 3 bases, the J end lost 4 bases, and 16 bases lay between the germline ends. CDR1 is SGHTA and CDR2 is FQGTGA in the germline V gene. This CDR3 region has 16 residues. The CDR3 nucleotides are TGTGCCAGCAGCTTCGGGGGCCAATTCCAATACAATGAGCAGTTCTTC. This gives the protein CASSFGGQFQYNEQFF.

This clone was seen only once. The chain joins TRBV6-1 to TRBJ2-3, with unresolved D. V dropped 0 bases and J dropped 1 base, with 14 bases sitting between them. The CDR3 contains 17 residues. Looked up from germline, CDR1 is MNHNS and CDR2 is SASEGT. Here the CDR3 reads CASSEAETGLRTDTQYF. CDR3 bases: TGTGCCAGCAGTGAAGCTGAAACGGGCCTCCGCACAGATACGCAGTATTTT.

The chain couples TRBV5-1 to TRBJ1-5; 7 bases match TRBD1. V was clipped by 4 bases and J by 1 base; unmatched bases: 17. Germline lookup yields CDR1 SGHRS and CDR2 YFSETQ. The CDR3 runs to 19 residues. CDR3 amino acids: CASSICDREWSRSNQPQHF. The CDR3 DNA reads TGCGCCAGCAGCATATGCGACAGGGAATGGAGTAGGAGCAATCAGCCCCAGCATTTT. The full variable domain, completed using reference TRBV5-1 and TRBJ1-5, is KAGVTQTPRYLIKTRGQQVTLSCSPISGHRSVSWYQQTPGQGLQFLFEYFSETQRNKGNFPGRFSGRQFSNSRSEMNVSTLELGDSALYLCASSICDREWSRSNQPQHFGDGTRLSIL.

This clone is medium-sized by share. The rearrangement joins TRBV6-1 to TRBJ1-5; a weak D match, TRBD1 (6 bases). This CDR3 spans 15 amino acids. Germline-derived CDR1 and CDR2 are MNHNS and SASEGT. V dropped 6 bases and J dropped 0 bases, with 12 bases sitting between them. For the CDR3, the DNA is TGTGCCAGCAGCGGCCAGGGGATTAGCAATCAGCCCCAGCATTTT. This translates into CASSGQGISNQPQHF.

The CDR3 loop is CASSLSLQTYEQYF. The CDR3 coding sequence is TGTGCCAGCAGCTTGTCGTTACAGACCTACGAGCAGTACTTC. The V call is TRBV5-5, the J call TRBJ2-7; D call uncertain. This CDR3 has 14 residues. Germline V gives CDR1 SGHKS, CDR2 YYEKEE (reference sequence). V was cut by 1 base and J by 2 bases, with 10 bases left in between.

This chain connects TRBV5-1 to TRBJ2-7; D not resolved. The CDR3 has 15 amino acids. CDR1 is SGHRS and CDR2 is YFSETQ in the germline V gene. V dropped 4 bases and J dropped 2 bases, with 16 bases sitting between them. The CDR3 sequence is CASSPWAGTTYEQYF. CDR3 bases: TGCGCCAGCAGCCCCTGGGCAGGTACCACCTACGAGCAGTACTTC.

CDR3 residues: CASSLSTSSGGFSEQFF. The CDR3 nucleotides read TGTGCCAGCAGCTTAAGTACTTCATCGGGGGGCTTTAGTGAGCAGTTCTTC. This chain uses TRBV7-9 with TRBJ2-1; maybe TRBD2 (7 bases). The germline CDR1 and CDR2 sequences are SEHNR and FQNEAQ (reference sequence). The CDR3 sequence is 17 residues long. V gave up 2 bases and J gave up 9 bases, with 23 bases separating them. The full variable domain, rest sourced from reference TRBV7-9 and TRBJ2-1, is DTGVSQNPRHKITKRGQNVTFRCDPISEHNRLYWYRQTLGQGPEFLTYFQNEAQLEKSRLLSDRFSAERPKGSFSTLEIQRTEQGDSAMYLCASSLSTSSGGFSEQFFGPGTRLTVL.

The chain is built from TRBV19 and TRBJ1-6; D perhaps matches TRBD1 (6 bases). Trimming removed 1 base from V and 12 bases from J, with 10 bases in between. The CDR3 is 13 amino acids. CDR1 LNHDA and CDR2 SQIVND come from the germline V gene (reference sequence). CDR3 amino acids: CASSIGPGEPLHF. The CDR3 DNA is TGTGCCAGTAGTATAGGCCCAGGGGAACCCCTCCACTTT.